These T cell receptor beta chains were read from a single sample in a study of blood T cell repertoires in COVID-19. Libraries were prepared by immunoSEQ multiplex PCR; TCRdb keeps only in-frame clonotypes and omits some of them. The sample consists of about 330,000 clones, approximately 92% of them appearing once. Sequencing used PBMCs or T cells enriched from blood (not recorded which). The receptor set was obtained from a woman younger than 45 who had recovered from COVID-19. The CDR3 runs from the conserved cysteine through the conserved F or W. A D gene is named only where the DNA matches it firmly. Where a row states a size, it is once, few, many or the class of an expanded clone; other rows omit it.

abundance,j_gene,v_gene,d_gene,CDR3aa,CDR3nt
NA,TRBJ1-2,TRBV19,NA,CASRHAGDYGYTF,TGTGCCAGTAGACACGCCGGAGACTATGGCTACACCTTC
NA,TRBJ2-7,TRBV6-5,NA,CASQVPAGEQYF,TGTGCCAGCCAAGTGCCCGCAGGGGAGCAGTACTTC
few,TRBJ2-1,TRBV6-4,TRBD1,CASSAGTGFVSYNEQFF,TGTGCCAGCAGTGCCGGGACAGGGTTCGTCTCCTACAATGAGCAGTTCTTC
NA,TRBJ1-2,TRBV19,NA,CASSQDSNNYGYTF,TGTGCCAGTAGTCAGGACAGTAATAACTATGGCTACACCTTC
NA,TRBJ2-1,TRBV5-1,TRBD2,CASRGAGGPSYNEQFF,TGCGCCAGCAGGGGGGCGGGAGGGCCCTCCTACAATGAGCAGTTCTTC
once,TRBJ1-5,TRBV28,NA,CASDEDSLGPQHF,TGTGCCAGCGACGAGGACAGTCTCGGACCCCAGCATTTT
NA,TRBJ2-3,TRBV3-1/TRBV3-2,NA,CASSQDFPDTQYF,TGTGCCAGCAGCCAAGACTTCCCAGATACGCAGTATTTT
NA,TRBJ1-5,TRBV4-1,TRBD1,CASSQETGIGQPQHF,TGCGCCAGCAGCCAAGAGACAGGGATAGGTCAGCCCCAGCATTTT
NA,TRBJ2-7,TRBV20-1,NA,CSAPDNYEQYF,TGCAGTGCTCCGGACAACTACGAGCAGTACTTC
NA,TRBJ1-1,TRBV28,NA,CASSLGDTEAFF,TGTGCCAGCAGCCTCGGGGACACTGAAGCTTTCTTT
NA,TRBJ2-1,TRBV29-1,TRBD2,CSVETSGLGNEQFF,TGCAGCGTTGAAACTAGCGGGTTAGGGAATGAGCAGTTCTTC
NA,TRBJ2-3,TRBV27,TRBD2,CATNPIGAGGRYTQYF,TGTGCCACCAACCCGATCGGGGCGGGAGGGCGATATACGCAGTATTTT
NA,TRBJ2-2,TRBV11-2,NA,CASRMDRHTGELFF,TGTGCCAGCAGAATGGACAGACACACCGGGGAGCTGTTTTTT
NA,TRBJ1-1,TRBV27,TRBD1,CASIPGQDTEAFF,TGTGCCAGCATTCCGGGACAGGACACTGAAGCTTTCTTT
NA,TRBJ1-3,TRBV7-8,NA,CASSLTPSSGNTIYF,TGTGCCAGCAGCTTGACCCCTAGCTCTGGAAACACCATATATTTT
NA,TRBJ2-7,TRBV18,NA,CASSPGVGQPGYEQYF,TGTGCCAGCTCACCTGGGGTCGGACAGCCGGGGTACGAGCAGTACTTC
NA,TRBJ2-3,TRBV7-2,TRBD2,CASSLGGRDTQYF,TGTGCCAGCAGCTTGGGCGGGAGGGATACGCAGTATTTT